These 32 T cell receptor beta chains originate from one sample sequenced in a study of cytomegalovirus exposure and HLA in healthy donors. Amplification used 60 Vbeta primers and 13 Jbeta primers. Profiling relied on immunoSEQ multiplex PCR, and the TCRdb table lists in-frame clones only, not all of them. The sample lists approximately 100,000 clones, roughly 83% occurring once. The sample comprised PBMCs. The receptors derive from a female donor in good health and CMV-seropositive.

The DNA of the CDR3 is TGTGCCAGCAATCCTAAAATTAATGACAGGGGAAGAGGCTACACCTTC. This sequence encodes CASNPKINDRGRGYTF. This sequence joins TRBV6-6 and TRBJ1-2; 8 nucleotides match TRBD1. CDR1 is MNHNY, CDR2 SVGAGI, per germline (reference sequence). After removal of 7 bases from V and 8 bases from J, the junction contained 18 bases not matched to a gene. The CDR3 contains 16 residues.

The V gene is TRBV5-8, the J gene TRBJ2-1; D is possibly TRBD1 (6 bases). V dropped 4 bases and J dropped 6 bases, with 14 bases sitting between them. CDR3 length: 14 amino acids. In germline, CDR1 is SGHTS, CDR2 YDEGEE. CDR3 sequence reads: CASSPRGRGNEQFF. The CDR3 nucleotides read TGTGCCAGCAGCCCTAGGGGCAGGGGCAATGAGCAGTTCTTC. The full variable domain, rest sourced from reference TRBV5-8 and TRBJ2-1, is EAGVTQSPTHLIKTRGQQATLRCSPISGHTSVYWYQQALGLGLQFLLWYDEGEERNRGNFPPRFSGRQFPNYSSELNVNALELEDSALYLCASSPRGRGNEQFFGPGTRLTVL.

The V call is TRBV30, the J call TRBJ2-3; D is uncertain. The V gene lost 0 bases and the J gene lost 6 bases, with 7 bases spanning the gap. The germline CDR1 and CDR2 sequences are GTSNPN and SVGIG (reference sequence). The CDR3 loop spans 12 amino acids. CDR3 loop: CAWSVLGDTQYF. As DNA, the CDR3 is TGTGCCTGGAGTGTACTCGGGGATACGCAGTATTTT.

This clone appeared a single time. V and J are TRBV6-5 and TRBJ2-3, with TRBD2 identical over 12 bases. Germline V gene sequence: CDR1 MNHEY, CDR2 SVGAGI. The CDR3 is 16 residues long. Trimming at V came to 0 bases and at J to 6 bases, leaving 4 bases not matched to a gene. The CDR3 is CASSYSASGRVDTQYF. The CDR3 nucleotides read TGTGCCAGCAGTTACTCCGCTAGCGGGAGGGTGGATACGCAGTATTTT.

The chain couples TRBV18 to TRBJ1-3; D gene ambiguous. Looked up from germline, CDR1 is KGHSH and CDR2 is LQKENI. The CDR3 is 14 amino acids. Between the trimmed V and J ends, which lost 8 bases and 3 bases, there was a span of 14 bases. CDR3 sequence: CASAGSSGGNTIYF. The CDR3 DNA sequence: TGTGCCAGCGCCGGGAGTTCGGGTGGAAACACCATATATTTT.

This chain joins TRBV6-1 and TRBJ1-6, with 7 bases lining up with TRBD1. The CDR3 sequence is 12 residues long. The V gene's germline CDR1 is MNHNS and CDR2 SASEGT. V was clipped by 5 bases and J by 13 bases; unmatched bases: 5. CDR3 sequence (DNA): TGTGCCAGCAGTTCAGGGGGTGATCCCCTCCACTTT. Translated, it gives CASSSGGDPLHF.

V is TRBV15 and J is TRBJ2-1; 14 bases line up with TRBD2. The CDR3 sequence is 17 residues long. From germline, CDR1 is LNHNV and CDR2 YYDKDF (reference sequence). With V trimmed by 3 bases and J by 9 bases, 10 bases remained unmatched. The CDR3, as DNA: TGTGCCACCAGCAGCCGAGGACTAGCGGGAGGTGTAGGTGAGCAGTTCTTC. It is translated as CATSSRGLAGGVGEQFF.

The CDR3 nucleotides read TGTGCCACCAGCAGAGATACTAGCGGGGGCAGCTCCTACAATGAGCAGTTCTTC. Protein sequence: CATSRDTSGGSSYNEQFF. This rearrangement joins TRBV15 to TRBJ2-1; 11 nucleotides line up with TRBD2. This CDR3 is built from 18 residues. Losses at the gene ends were 0 bases for V and 0 bases for J; bases not matched to a gene: 4. The V gene's germline CDR1 is LNHNV and CDR2 YYDKDF (reference sequence).

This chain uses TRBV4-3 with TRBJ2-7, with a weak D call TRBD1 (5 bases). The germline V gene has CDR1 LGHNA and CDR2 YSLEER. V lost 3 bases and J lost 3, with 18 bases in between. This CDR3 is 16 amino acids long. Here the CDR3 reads CASSHSSTGEIYEQYF. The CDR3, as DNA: TGCGCCAGCAGCCATTCGAGTACAGGAGAAATCTACGAGCAGTACTTC.

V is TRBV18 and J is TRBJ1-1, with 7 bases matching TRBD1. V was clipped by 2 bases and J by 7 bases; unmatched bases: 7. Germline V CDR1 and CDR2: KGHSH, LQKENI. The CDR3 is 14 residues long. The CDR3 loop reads CASSPKTGSVEAFF. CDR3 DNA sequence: TGTGCCAGCTCACCAAAGACAGGGTCGGTTGAAGCTTTCTTT. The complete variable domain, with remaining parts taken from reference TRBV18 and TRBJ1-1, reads NAGVMQNPRHLVRRRGQEARLRCSPMKGHSHVYWYRQLPEEGLKFMVYLQKENIIDESGMPKERFSAEFPKEGPSILRIQQVVRGDSAAYFCASSPKTGSVEAFFGQGTRLTVV.

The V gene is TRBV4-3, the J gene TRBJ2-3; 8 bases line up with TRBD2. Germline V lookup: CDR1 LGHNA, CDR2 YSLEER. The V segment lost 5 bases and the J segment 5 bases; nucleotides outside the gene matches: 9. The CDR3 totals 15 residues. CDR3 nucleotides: TGCGCCAGCAGCGCCGGGAGGGGGTTCGTAGATACGCAGTATTTT. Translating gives CASSAGRGFVDTQYF.

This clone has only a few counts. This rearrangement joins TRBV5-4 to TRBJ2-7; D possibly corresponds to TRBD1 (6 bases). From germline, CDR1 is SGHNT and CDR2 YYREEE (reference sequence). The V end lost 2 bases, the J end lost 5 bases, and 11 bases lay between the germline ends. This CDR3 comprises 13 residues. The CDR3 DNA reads TGTGCCAGCAGCTTAGGGGGTCAGGACGAGCAGTACTTC. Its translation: CASSLGGQDEQYF.

The CDR3 spells CASSWEFSNYNEQFF. The CDR3 DNA is TGTGCCAGCAGTTGGGAGTTCAGCAACTACAATGAGCAGTTCTTC. V usage is TRBV11-2 and J usage is TRBJ2-1; the D gene is possibly TRBD2 (5 bases). Germline lookup yields CDR1 SGHAT and CDR2 FQNNGV. V was pared by 6 bases and J by 3 bases, with 15 bases between. CDR3 length equals 15 residues.

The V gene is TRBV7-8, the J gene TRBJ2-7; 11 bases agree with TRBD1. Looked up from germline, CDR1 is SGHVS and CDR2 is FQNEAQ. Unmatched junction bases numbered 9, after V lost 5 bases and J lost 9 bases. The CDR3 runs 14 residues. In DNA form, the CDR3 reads TGTGCCAGCAGCATAGGACAGGGGGCCTTCGGGCAGTACTTC. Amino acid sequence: CASSIGQGAFGQYF. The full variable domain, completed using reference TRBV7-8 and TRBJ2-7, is GAGVSQSPRYKVAKRGQDVALRCDPISGHVSLFWYQQALGQGPEFLTYFQNEAQLDKSGLPSDRFFAERPEGSVSTLKIQRTQQEDSAVYLCASSIGQGAFGQYFGPGTRLTVT.

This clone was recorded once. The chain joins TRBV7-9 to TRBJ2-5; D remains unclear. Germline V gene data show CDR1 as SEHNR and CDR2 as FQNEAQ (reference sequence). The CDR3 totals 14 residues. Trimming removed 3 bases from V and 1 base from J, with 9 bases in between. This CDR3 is CASSLAGRQETQYF. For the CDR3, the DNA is TGTGCCAGCAGCTTGGCAGGTCGCCAAGAGACCCAGTACTTC. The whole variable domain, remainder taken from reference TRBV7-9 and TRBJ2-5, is DTGVSQNPRHKITKRGQNVTFRCDPISEHNRLYWYRQTLGQGPEFLTYFQNEAQLEKSRLLSDRFSAERPKGSFSTLEIQRTEQGDSAMYLCASSLAGRQETQYFGPGTRLLVL.

The CDR3, as DNA: TGTGCCAGCAGTTACTCAAGACAGAACACTGAAGCTTTCTTT. Its protein product is CASSYSRQNTEAFF. The gene calls are TRBV6-5 and TRBJ1-1; D is unclear. The CDR3 sequence is 14 residues long. Germline V gives CDR1 MNHEY, CDR2 SVGAGI. The ends were cut back, 0 bases at V and 1 base at J, with 6 bases in the middle.

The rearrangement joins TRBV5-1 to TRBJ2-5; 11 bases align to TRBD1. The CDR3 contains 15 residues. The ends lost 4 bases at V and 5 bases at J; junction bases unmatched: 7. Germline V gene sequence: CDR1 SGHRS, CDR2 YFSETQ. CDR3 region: CASSAGDRGYETQYF. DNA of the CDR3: TGCGCCAGCAGCGCGGGGGACAGGGGGTACGAGACCCAGTACTTC.

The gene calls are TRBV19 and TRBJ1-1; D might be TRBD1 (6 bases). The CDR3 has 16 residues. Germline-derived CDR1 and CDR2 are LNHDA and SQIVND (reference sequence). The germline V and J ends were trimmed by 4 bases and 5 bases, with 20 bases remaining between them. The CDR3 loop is CASSSRSGGAATEAFF. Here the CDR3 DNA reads TGTGCCAGTAGTAGTCGGAGTGGGGGGGCGGCAACTGAAGCTTTCTTT.

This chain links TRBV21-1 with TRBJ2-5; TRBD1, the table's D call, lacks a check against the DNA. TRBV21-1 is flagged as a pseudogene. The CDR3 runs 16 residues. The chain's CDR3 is CASSKVPRDTQETQYF. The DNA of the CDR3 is TGTGCCAGCAGCAAAGTACCCCGGGACACCCAAGAGACCCAGTACTTC.

DNA of the CDR3: TGTGCCAGTAACCCGACAGGACTCAGCTCTGGAAACACCATATATTTT. Protein sequence: CASNPTGLSSGNTIYF. V usage is TRBV19 and J usage is TRBJ1-3; D possibly corresponds to TRBD1 (6 bases). CDR1 LNHDA and CDR2 SQIVND come from the germline V gene (reference sequence). The CDR3 runs 16 residues. V shed 7 bases and J shed 0 bases, with 16 bases lying between them.

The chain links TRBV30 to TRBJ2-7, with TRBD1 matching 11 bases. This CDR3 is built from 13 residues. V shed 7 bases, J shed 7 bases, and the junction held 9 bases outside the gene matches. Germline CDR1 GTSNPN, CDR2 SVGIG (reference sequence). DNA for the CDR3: TGTGCCTACACAGGACAGGGGGCTCGGGAGCAGTACTTC. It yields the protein CAYTGQGAREQYF.

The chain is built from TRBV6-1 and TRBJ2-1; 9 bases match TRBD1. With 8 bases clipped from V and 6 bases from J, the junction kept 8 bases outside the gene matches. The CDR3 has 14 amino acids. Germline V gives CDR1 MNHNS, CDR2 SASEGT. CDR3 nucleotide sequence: TGTGCCAGCTCTCCGGGACAGGGCCCCAATGAGCAGTTCTTC. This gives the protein CASSPGQGPNEQFF.

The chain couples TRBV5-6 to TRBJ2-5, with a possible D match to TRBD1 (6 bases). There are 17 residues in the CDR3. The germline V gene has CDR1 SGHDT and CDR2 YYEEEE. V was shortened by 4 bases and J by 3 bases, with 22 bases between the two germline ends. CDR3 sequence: CASSQKLWAGAKETQYF. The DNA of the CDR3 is TGTGCCAGCAGCCAGAAACTATGGGCAGGGGCCAAAGAGACCCAGTACTTC. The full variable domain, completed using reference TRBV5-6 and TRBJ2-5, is DAGVTQSPTHLIKTRGQQVTLRCSPKSGHDTVSWYQQALGQGPQFIFQYYEEEERQRGNFPDRFSGHQFPNYSSELNVNALLLGDSALYLCASSQKLWAGAKETQYFGPGTRLLVL.

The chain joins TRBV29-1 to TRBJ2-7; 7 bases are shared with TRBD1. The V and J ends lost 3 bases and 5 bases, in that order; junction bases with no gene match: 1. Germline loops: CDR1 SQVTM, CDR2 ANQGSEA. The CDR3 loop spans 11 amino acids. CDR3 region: CSVETGNEQYF. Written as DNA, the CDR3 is TGCAGCGTTGAGACAGGGAACGAGCAGTACTTC.

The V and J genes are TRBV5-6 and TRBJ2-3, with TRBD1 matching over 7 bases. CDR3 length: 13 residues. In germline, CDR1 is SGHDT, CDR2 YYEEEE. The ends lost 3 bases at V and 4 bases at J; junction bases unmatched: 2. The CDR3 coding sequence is TGTGCCAGCAGCTCCACAGGGGCAGATACGCAGTATTTT. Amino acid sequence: CASSSTGADTQYF. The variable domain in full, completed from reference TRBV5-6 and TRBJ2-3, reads DAGVTQSPTHLIKTRGQQVTLRCSPKSGHDTVSWYQQALGQGPQFIFQYYEEEERQRGNFPDRFSGHQFPNYSSELNVNALLLGDSALYLCASSSTGADTQYFGPGTRLTVL.

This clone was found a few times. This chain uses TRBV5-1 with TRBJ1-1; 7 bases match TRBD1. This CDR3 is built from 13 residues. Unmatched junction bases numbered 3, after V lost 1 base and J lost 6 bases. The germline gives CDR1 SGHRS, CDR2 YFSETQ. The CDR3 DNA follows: TGCGCCAGCAGCTTGAGGACAGGTCCTGAAGCTTTCTTT. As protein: CASSLRTGPEAFF.

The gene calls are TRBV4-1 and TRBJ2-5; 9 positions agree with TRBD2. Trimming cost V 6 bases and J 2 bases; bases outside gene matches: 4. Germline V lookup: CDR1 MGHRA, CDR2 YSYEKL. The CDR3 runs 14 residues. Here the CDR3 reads CASSPAGGQETQYF. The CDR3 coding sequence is TGCGCCAGCAGTCCCGCGGGGGGGCAAGAGACCCAGTACTTC.

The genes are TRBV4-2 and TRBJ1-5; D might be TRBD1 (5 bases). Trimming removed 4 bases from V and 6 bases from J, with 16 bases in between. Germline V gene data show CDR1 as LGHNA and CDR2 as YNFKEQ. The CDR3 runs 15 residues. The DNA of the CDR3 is TGTGCCAGCAGCCCCACAAGGGGTACTGCTCAGCCCCAGCATTTT. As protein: CASSPTRGTAQPQHF.

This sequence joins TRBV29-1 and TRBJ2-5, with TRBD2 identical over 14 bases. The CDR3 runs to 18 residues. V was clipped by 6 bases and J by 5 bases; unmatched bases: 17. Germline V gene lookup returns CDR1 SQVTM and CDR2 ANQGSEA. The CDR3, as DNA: TGCAGCGTATACAGGGGTTCCGGGACTAGCGGGAGCCGGGAGACCCAGTACTTC. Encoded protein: CSVYRGSGTSGSRETQYF.

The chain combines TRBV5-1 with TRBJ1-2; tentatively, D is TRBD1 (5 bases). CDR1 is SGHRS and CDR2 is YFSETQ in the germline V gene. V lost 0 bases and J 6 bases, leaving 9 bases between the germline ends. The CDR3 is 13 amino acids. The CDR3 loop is CASSLEGRNGYTF. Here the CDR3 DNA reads TGCGCCAGCAGCTTGGAGGGGAGGAATGGCTACACCTTC.

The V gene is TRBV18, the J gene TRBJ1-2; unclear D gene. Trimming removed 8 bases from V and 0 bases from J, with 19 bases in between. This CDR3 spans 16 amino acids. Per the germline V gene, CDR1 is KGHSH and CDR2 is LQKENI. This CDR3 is CASSPIQGSSNYGYTF. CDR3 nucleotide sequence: TGTGCCAGCAGCCCCATCCAAGGGAGCTCTAACTATGGCTACACCTTC.

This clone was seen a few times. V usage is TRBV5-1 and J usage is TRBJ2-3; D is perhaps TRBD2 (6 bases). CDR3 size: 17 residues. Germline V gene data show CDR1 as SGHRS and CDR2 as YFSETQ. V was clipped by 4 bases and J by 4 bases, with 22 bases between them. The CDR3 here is CASSPLGKAGGADTQYF. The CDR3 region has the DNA TGCGCCAGCAGCCCCCTCGGGAAAGCGGGCGGAGCAGATACGCAGTATTTT.